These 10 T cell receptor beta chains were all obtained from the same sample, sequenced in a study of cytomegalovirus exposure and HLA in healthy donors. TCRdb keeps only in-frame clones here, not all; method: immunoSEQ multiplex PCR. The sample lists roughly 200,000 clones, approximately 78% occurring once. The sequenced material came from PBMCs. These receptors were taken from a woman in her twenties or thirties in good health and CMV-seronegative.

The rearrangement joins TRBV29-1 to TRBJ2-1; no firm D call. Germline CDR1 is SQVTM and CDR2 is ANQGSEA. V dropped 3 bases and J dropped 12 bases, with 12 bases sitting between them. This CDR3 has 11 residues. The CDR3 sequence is CSVDRWAGQFF. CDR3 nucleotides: TGCAGCGTTGACAGGTGGGCTGGGCAGTTCTTC.

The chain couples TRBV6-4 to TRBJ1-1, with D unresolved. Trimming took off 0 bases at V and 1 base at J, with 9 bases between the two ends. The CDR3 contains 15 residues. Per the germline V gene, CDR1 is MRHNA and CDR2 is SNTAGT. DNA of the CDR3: TGTGCCAGCAGTGACTCCTATACTTCGAACACTGAAGCTTTCTTT. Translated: CASSDSYTSNTEAFF.

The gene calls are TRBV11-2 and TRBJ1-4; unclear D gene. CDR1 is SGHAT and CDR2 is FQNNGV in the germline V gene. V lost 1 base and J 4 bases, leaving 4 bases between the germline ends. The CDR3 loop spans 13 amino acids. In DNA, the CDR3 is TGTGCCAGCAGCTTAGGTTATAATGAAAAACTGTTTTTT. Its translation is CASSLGYNEKLFF.

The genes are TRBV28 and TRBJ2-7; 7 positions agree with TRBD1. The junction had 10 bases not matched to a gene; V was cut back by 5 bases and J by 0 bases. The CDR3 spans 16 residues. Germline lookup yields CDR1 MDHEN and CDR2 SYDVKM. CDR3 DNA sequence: TGTGCCAGCAGTCCCTCGGACAGGAGGAGCTCCTACGAGCAGTACTTC. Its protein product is CASSPSDRRSSYEQYF.

CDR3 sequence: CASSPSGDTQYF. In nucleotides, the CDR3 is TGTGCCAGCAGCCCCTCGGGTGATACGCAGTATTTT. The rearrangement links TRBV7-8 to TRBJ2-3, with D hard to call. Trimming removed 5 bases from V and 6 bases from J, with 9 bases in between. The CDR3 has 12 residues. Germline loops: CDR1 SGHVS, CDR2 FQNEAQ.

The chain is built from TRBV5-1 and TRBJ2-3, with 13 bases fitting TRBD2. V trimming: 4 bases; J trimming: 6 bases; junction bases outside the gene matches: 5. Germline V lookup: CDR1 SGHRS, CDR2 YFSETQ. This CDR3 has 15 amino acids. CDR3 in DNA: TGCGCCAGCAGCCATTGGACTAGCGGGAGTGATACGCAGTATTTT. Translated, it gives CASSHWTSGSDTQYF.

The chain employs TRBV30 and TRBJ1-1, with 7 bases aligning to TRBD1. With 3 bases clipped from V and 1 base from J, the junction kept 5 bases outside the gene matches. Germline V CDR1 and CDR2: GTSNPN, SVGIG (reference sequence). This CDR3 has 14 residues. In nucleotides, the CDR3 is TGTGCCTGGAGAACCGGGACAGCGAACACTGAAGCTTTCTTT. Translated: CAWRTGTANTEAFF.

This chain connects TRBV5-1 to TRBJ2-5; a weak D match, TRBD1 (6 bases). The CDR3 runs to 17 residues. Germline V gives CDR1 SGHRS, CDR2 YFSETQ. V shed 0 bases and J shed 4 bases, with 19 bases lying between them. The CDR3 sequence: CASSLDLGARARETQYF. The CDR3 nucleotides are TGCGCCAGCAGCTTGGACTTGGGGGCCAGGGCCCGAGAGACCCAGTACTTC.

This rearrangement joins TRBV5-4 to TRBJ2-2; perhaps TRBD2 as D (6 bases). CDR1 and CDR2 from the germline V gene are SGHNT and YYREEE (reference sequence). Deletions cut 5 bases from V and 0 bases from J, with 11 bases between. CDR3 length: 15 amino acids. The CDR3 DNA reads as TGTGCCAGCAGACTAGCAGGAGCGAACACCGGGGAGCTGTTTTTT. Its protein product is CASRLAGANTGELFF.

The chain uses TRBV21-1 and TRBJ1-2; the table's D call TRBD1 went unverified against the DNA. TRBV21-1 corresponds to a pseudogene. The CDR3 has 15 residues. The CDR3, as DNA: TGTGCCAGCAGCAAGGAACAGGGCCCCAACTATGGCTACACCTTC. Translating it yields CASSKEQGPNYGYTF.